These T cell receptor beta chains were read from a single sample in a study of technical replicates of blood from a handful of donors. Generated by immunoSEQ multiplex PCR, the TCRdb table keeps only in-frame clones and is missing some. Of 100,000 or so clones detected, roughly 95% appear once; the ten largest clones hold 0.2% to 0.25%. The material sequenced was T cells isolated from PBMCs. These receptors originate from a human donor in good health. CDR3s include the opening cysteine and the closing phenylalanine or tryptophan. Each record gives: D gene, V gene, clone size, J gene, CDR3 protein, CDR3 DNA. D genes are given only for firm matches. Rows give clone size only sometimes, using once, few, many, or a class for an expanded clone.

D gene: TRBD1; V gene: TRBV18; clone size: -; J gene: TRBJ2-3; CDR3 protein: CASSQPGQGVRRGSTDTQYF; CDR3 DNA: TGTGCCAGCTCACAACCGGGACAGGGGGTTCGGAGGGGAAGCACAGATACGCAGTATTTT
D gene: TRBD2; V gene: TRBV11-1; clone size: -; J gene: TRBJ2-3; CDR3 protein: CASSPGRGDLSTDTQYF; CDR3 DNA: TGTGCCAGCAGCCCGGGCCGGGGGGACTTGAGCACAGATACGCAGTATTTT
D gene: -; V gene: TRBV7-9; clone size: -; J gene: TRBJ2-2; CDR3 protein: CASSLQGSHTGELFF; CDR3 DNA: TGTGCCAGCAGCTTACAGGGGTCTCACACCGGGGAGCTGTTTTTT
D gene: -; V gene: TRBV27; clone size: -; J gene: TRBJ1-5; CDR3 protein: CASSFLPQHF; CDR3 DNA: TGTGCCAGCAGTTTCCTGCCCCAGCATTTT
D gene: TRBD2; V gene: TRBV6-5; clone size: -; J gene: TRBJ2-5; CDR3 protein: CASSYAGGGGETQYF; CDR3 DNA: TGTGCCAGCAGTTACGCTGGTGGGGGGGGAGAGACCCAGTACTTC
D gene: -; V gene: TRBV5-1; clone size: -; J gene: TRBJ2-7; CDR3 protein: CASSLEAGFDYEQYF; CDR3 DNA: TGCGCCAGCAGCTTGGAGGCCGGGTTTGACTACGAGCAGTACTTC
D gene: -; V gene: TRBV9; clone size: -; J gene: TRBJ1-2; CDR3 protein: CASSQGTDGYTF; CDR3 DNA: TGTGCCAGCAGTCAGGGGACGGATGGCTACACCTTC
D gene: -; V gene: TRBV29-1; clone size: few; J gene: TRBJ2-2; CDR3 protein: CSVGRGGELFF; CDR3 DNA: TGCAGCGTTGGGAGGGGCGGGGAGCTGTTTTTT
D gene: -; V gene: TRBV10-3; clone size: -; J gene: TRBJ1-1; CDR3 protein: CAISVGSNTEAFF; CDR3 DNA: TGTGCCATCAGTGTGGGGAGCAACACTGAAGCTTTCTTT
D gene: TRBD1; V gene: TRBV4-1; clone size: -; J gene: TRBJ1-1; CDR3 protein: CASSEYQGVTEAFF; CDR3 DNA: TGCGCCAGCAGCGAATACCAGGGGGTCACTGAAGCTTTCTTT
D gene: -; V gene: TRBV2; clone size: -; J gene: TRBJ1-2; CDR3 protein: CASSEELLRYGYTF; CDR3 DNA: TGTGCCAGCAGTGAGGAACTACTTCGATATGGCTACACCTTC
D gene: -; V gene: TRBV5-1; clone size: -; J gene: TRBJ1-1; CDR3 protein: CASSLDRLNTEAFF; CDR3 DNA: TGCGCCAGCAGCTTGGACAGGCTGAACACTGAAGCTTTCTTT
D gene: -; V gene: TRBV6-1; clone size: -; J gene: TRBJ1-4; CDR3 protein: CASSAGVEEKLFF; CDR3 DNA: TGTGCCAGCAGTGCCGGGGTGGAGGAAAAACTGTTTTTT
D gene: -; V gene: TRBV7-8; clone size: -; J gene: TRBJ1-5; CDR3 protein: CASSLGSGRREQPQHF; CDR3 DNA: TGTGCCAGCAGCTTAGGGTCTGGAAGAAGGGAGCAGCCCCAGCATTTT
D gene: TRBD1; V gene: TRBV11-3; clone size: -; J gene: TRBJ1-3; CDR3 protein: CASSIGTAGNTIYF; CDR3 DNA: TGTGCCAGCAGCATCGGGACAGCGGGAAACACCATATATTTT
D gene: -; V gene: TRBV11-1; clone size: -; J gene: TRBJ2-5; CDR3 protein: CASSLSDRDLKETQYF; CDR3 DNA: TGTGCCAGCAGCTTATCGGACCGGGACTTAAAAGAGACCCAGTACTTC
D gene: -; V gene: TRBV11-3; clone size: -; J gene: TRBJ2-1; CDR3 protein: CASSLVARNEQFF; CDR3 DNA: TGTGCCAGCAGCTTGGTTGCTCGGAATGAGCAGTTCTTC
D gene: -; V gene: TRBV28; clone size: once; J gene: TRBJ2-5; CDR3 protein: CASSSSRGGETQYF; CDR3 DNA: -
D gene: TRBD1; V gene: TRBV27; clone size: once; J gene: TRBJ2-7; CDR3 protein: CASSFAGGIYEQYF; CDR3 DNA: TGTGCCAGCAGTTTCGCAGGGGGCATCTACGAGCAGTACTTC
D gene: -; V gene: TRBV2; clone size: -; J gene: TRBJ2-7; CDR3 protein: CASSEHRKPYEQYF; CDR3 DNA: TGTGCCAGCAGTGAACACAGGAAGCCCTACGAGCAGTACTTC
D gene: TRBD2; V gene: TRBV27; clone size: -; J gene: TRBJ2-1; CDR3 protein: CASRGSGGAPNEQFF; CDR3 DNA: TGTGCCAGCAGGGGTAGCGGGGGGGCCCCCAATGAGCAGTTCTTC
D gene: -; V gene: TRBV7-8; clone size: -; J gene: TRBJ1-6; CDR3 protein: CASSLRTATNSPLHF; CDR3 DNA: TGTGCCAGCAGCTTGAGGACAGCTACTAATTCACCCCTCCACTTT
D gene: -; V gene: TRBV9; clone size: -; J gene: TRBJ1-2; CDR3 protein: CASSPRTQGLSYGYTF; CDR3 DNA: TGTGCCAGCAGCCCTCGTACCCAGGGGTTAAGCTATGGCTACACCTTC
D gene: TRBD1; V gene: TRBV6-6; clone size: -; J gene: TRBJ1-1; CDR3 protein: CASSYSPDRERPEAFF; CDR3 DNA: TGTGCCAGCAGTTACTCTCCGGACAGGGAGAGACCTGAAGCTTTCTTT
D gene: TRBD1; V gene: TRBV2; clone size: once; J gene: TRBJ1-1; CDR3 protein: CASTVVRDRPEAFF; CDR3 DNA: TGTGCCAGCACTGTCGTTCGGGACAGACCTGAAGCTTTCTTT
D gene: TRBD1; V gene: TRBV2; clone size: few; J gene: TRBJ1-4; CDR3 protein: CASSGTGEKLFF; CDR3 DNA: TGTGCCAGCAGTGGGACAGGGGAAAAACTGTTTTTT
D gene: -; V gene: TRBV11-2; clone size: -; J gene: TRBJ2-5; CDR3 protein: CASSRGKTQQETQYF; CDR3 DNA: TGTGCCAGCAGCCGAGGGAAGACTCAACAAGAGACCCAGTACTTC
D gene: TRBD2; V gene: TRBV27; clone size: -; J gene: TRBJ2-1; CDR3 protein: CASSFLAGDNEQFF; CDR3 DNA: TGTGCCAGCAGTTTTCTAGCGGGCGACAATGAGCAGTTCTTC
D gene: TRBD1; V gene: TRBV6-5; clone size: -; J gene: TRBJ2-7; CDR3 protein: CASGNRGYEQYF; CDR3 DNA: TGTGCCAGCGGCAACAGGGGCTACGAGCAGTACTTC
D gene: TRBD1; V gene: TRBV27; clone size: -; J gene: TRBJ2-7; CDR3 protein: CASKVRQGYEQYF; CDR3 DNA: TGTGCCAGCAAGGTCCGACAGGGCTACGAGCAGTACTTC
D gene: -; V gene: TRBV6-4; clone size: -; J gene: TRBJ2-3; CDR3 protein: CASSGSESTDTQYF; CDR3 DNA: TGTGCCAGCAGCGGGAGCGAGAGCACAGATACGCAGTATTTT
D gene: TRBD1; V gene: TRBV15; clone size: once; J gene: TRBJ2-7; CDR3 protein: CATSRETGTGGYEQYF; CDR3 DNA: TGTGCCACCAGCAGAGAGACCGGGACAGGGGGCTACGAGCAGTACTTC
D gene: TRBD2; V gene: TRBV15; clone size: -; J gene: TRBJ2-2; CDR3 protein: CATSRELAGGGAGELFF; CDR3 DNA: TGTGCCACCAGCAGAGAGCTAGCGGGAGGAGGGGCCGGGGAGCTGTTTTTT
D gene: TRBD1; V gene: TRBV6-6; clone size: -; J gene: TRBJ2-7; CDR3 protein: CASRSWDRVGGEQYF; CDR3 DNA: TGTGCCAGCCGCTCTTGGGACAGGGTGGGGGGCGAGCAGTACTTC
D gene: -; V gene: TRBV5-5; clone size: few; J gene: TRBJ1-2; CDR3 protein: CASSLAQERGYTF; CDR3 DNA: TGTGCCAGCAGCTTGGCACAGGAGAGGGGCTACACCTTC
D gene: -; V gene: TRBV18; clone size: few; J gene: TRBJ1-1; CDR3 protein: CASSPTTLNTEAFF; CDR3 DNA: TGTGCCAGCTCACCGACAACTCTGAACACTGAAGCTTTCTTT
D gene: TRBD1; V gene: TRBV5-1; clone size: -; J gene: TRBJ1-2; CDR3 protein: CASSSKTNMGQGVYGYTF; CDR3 DNA: TGCGCCAGCAGCTCGAAAACGAACATGGGACAGGGGGTCTATGGCTACACCTTC
D gene: -; V gene: TRBV27; clone size: -; J gene: TRBJ2-3; CDR3 protein: CASSFIARGYTDTQYF; CDR3 DNA: TGTGCCAGCAGTTTTATAGCGAGAGGTTACACAGATACGCAGTATTTT
D gene: -; V gene: TRBV2; clone size: -; J gene: TRBJ2-5; CDR3 protein: CASTFSGGQGETQYF; CDR3 DNA: TGTGCCAGCACTTTCTCGGGGGGACAAGGGGAGACCCAGTACTTC
D gene: TRBD1; V gene: TRBV5-1; clone size: -; J gene: TRBJ2-2; CDR3 protein: CASSVSRQGAGELFF; CDR3 DNA: TGCGCCAGCAGCGTCTCCCGACAGGGAGCCGGGGAGCTGTTTTTT
D gene: -; V gene: TRBV11-2; clone size: -; J gene: TRBJ2-1; CDR3 protein: CASSPSDEQFF; CDR3 DNA: TGTGCCAGCAGCCCTAGCGATGAGCAGTTCTTC
D gene: TRBD1; V gene: TRBV5-1; clone size: -; J gene: TRBJ2-7; CDR3 protein: CASSLDTGAYEQYF; CDR3 DNA: TGCGCCAGCAGCTTGGATACAGGGGCCTACGAGCAGTACTTC
D gene: -; V gene: TRBV7-9; clone size: -; J gene: TRBJ2-2; CDR3 protein: CASSFRPIMSGTGELFF; CDR3 DNA: TGTGCCAGCAGCTTTCGTCCCATAATGTCGGGCACCGGGGAGCTGTTTTTT
D gene: TRBD1; V gene: TRBV28; clone size: -; J gene: TRBJ2-3; CDR3 protein: CASVPHSGQSTDTQYF; CDR3 DNA: TGTGCCAGCGTACCTCATTCGGGACAGAGCACAGATACGCAGTATTTT
D gene: TRBD1; V gene: TRBV19; clone size: once; J gene: TRBJ2-5; CDR3 protein: CATWDRQETQYF; CDR3 DNA: TGTGCCACCTGGGACAGGCAAGAGACCCAGTACTTC
D gene: -; V gene: TRBV7-8; clone size: -; J gene: TRBJ2-7; CDR3 protein: CASSLEPADYYEQYF; CDR3 DNA: TGTGCCAGCAGCTTAGAACCCGCGGACTACTACGAGCAGTACTTC
D gene: TRBD1; V gene: TRBV6-1; clone size: -; J gene: TRBJ2-3; CDR3 protein: CASSSQGANTDTQYF; CDR3 DNA: TGTGCCAGCAGTTCGCAGGGGGCAAACACAGATACGCAGTATTTT